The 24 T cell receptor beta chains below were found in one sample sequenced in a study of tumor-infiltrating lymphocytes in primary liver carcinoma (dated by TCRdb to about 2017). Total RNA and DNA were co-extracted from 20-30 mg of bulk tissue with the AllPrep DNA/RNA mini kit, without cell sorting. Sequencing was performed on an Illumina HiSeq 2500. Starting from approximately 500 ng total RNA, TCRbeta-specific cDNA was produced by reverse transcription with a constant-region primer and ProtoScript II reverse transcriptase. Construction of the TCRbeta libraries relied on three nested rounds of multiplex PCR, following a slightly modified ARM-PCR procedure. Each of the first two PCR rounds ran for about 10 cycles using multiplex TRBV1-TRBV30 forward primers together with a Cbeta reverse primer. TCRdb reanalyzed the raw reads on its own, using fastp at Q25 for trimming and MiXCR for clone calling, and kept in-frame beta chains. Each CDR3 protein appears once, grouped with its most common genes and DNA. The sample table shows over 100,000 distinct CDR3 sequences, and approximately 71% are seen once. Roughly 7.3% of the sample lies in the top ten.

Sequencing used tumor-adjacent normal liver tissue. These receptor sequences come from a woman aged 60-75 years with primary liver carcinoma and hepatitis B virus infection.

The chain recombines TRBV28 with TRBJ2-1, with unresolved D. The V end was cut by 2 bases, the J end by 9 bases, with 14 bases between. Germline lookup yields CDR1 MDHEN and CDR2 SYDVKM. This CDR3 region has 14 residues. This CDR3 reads CASSLGIRTREQFF. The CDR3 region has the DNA TGTGCCAGCAGTTTAGGCATAAGAACGCGTGAGCAGTTCTTC.

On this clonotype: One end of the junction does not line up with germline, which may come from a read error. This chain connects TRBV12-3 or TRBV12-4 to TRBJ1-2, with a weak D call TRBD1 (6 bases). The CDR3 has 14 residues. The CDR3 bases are TGTACCAGCAGTCTTACGGACAGTACGCCTGGCTACACCTTC. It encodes CTSSLTDSTPGYTF.

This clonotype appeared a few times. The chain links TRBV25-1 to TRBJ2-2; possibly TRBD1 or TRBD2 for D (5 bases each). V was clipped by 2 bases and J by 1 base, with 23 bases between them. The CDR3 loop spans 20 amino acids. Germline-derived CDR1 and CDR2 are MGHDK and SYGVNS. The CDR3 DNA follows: TGTGCCAGCAGTGAAAGGTTCCGGGACCCCGGGGTGGGGAACACCGGGGAGCTGTTTTTT. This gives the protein CASSERFRDPGVGNTGELFF.

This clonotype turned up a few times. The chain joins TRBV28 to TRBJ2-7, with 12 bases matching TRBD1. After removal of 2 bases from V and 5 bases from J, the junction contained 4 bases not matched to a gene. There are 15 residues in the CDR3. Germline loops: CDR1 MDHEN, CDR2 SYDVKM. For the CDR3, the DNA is TGTGCCAGCAGTTTAGGGACAGGGGGCAGCGACGAGCAGTACTTC. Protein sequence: CASSLGTGGSDEQYF.

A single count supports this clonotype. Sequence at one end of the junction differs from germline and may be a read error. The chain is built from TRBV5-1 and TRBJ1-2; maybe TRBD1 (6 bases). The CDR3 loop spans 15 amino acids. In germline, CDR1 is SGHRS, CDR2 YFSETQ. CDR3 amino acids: CTSSLSGTWGGGYTF. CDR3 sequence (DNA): TGCACCAGCAGCTTGTCCGGGACATGGGGAGGTGGCTACACCTTC.

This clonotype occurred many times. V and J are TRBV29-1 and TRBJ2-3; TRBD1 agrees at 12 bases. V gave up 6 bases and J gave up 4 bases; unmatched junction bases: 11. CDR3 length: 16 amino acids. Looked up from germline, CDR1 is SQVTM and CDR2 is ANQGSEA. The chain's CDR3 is CSVRGGGTGGADTQYF. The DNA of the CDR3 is TGCAGCGTCCGCGGGGGTGGGACAGGGGGCGCAGATACGCAGTATTTT.

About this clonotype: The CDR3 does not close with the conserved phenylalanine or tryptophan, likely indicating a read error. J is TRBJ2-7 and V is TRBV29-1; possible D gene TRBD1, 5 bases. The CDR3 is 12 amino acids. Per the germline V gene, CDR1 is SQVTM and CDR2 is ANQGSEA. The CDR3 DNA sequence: TGCAACGTTGCCAGGGTGACCTACGAGCAGTACTAC. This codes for CNVARVTYEQYY.

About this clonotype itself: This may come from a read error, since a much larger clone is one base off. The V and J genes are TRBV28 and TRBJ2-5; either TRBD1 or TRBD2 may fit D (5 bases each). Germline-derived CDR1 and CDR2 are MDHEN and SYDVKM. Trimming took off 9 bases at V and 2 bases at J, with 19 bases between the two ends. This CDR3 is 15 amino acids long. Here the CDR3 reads CASVGVGRTQETQYF. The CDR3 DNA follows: TGTGCCAGTGTAGGGGTTGGAAGGACTCAAGAGACCCAGTACTTC.

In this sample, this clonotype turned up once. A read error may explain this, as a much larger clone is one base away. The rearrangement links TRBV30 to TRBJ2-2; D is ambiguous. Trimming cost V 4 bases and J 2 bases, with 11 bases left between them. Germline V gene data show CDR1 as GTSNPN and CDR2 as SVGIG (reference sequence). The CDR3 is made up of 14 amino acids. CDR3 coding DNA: TGTGCCTGGAATGTCGGCAGTAACACCGGGGAGCTGTTTTTT. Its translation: CAWNVGSNTGELFF.

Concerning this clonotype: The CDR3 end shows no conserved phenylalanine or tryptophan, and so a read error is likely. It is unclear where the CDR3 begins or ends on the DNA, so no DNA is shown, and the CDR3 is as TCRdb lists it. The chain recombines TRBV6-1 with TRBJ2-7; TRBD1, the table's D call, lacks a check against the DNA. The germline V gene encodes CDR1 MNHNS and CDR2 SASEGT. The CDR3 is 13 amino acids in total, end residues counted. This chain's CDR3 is CASTGTGYHEQCL.

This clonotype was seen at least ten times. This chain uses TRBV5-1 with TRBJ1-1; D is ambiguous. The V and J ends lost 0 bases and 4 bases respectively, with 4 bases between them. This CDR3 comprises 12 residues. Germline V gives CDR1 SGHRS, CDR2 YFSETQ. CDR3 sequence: CASSLDSTEAFF. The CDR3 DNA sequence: TGCGCCAGCAGCTTGGATAGCACTGAAGCTTTCTTT.

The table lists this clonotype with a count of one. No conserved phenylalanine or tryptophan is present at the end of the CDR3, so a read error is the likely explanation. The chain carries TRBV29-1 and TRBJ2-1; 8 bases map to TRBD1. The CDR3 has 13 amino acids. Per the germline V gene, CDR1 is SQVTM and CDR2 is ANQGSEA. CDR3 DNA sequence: TGCAGCGTCGAGGGGGACAGGAACAACGAGCAGTTCATC. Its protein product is CSVEGDRNNEQFI.

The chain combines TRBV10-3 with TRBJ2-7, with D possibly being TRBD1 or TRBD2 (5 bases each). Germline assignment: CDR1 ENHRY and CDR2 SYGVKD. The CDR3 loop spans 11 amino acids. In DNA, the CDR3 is TGTGCAACCAGTGAGGGGAACGAGCAGTACTTC. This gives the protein CATSEGNEQYF.

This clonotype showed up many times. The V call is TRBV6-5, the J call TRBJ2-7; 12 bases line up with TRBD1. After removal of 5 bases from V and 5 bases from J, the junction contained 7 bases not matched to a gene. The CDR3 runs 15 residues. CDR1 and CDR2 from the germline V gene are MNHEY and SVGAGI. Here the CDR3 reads CASSTGTGGFDEQYF. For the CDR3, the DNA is TGTGCCAGCAGTACCGGGACAGGGGGCTTCGACGAGCAGTACTTC.

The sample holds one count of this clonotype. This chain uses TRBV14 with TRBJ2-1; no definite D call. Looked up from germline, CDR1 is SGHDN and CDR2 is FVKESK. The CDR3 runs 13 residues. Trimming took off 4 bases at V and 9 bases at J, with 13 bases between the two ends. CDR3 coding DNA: TGTGCCAGCAGCCCCGATAAAATCTTTGAGCAGTTCTTC. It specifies CASSPDKIFEQFF.

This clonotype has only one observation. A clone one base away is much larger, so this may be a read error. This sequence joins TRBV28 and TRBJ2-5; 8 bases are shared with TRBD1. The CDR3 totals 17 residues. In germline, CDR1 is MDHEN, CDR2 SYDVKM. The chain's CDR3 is CASNLSRTKTGEETQYF. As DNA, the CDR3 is TGTGCCAGCAATTTATCACGGACCAAGACAGGGGAGGAGACCCAGTACTTC.

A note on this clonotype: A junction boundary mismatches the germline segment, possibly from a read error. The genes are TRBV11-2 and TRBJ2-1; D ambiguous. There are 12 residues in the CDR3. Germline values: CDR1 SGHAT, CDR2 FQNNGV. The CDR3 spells CASSFSYNEQLF. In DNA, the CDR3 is TGTGCAAGCAGCTTCAGCTACAATGAGCAGCTCTTC.

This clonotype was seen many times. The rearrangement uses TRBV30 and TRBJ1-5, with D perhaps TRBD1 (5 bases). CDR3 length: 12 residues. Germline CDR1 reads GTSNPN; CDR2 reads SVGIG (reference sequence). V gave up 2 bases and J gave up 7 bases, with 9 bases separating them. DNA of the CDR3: TGTGCCTGGAGTCAGGGTTTACAGCCCCAGCATTTT. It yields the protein CAWSQGLQPQHF.

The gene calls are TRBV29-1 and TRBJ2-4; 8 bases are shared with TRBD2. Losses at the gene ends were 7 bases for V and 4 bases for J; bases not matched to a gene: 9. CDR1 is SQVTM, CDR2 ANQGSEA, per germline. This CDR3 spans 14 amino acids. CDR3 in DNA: TGCAGCGCTGGGAAGCGGGGGCCGAAAAACATTCAGTACTTC. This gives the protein CSAGKRGPKNIQYF. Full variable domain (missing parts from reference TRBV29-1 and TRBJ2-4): SAVISQKPSRDICQRGTSLTIQCQVDSQVTMMFWYRQQPGQSLTLIATANQGSEATYESGFVIDKFPISRPNLTFSTLTVSNMSPEDSSIYLCSAGKRGPKNIQYFGAGTRLSVL.

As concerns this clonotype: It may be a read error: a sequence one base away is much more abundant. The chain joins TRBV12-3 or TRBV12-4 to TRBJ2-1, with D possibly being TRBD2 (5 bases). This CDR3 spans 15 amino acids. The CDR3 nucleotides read TGTGCCAGCAGTTTATCCAGCGGACCCTACAATGAGCGGTTCTTC. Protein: CASSLSSGPYNERFF.

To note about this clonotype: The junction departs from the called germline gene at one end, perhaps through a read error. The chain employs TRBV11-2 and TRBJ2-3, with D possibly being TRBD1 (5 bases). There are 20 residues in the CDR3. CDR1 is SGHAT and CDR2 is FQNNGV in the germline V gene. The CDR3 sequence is CASSLRGLVGLRVRIDTQYF. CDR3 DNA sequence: TGTGCTAGCAGCTTAAGGGGCCTAGTGGGATTGAGAGTCCGCATAGATACGCAGTATTTT.

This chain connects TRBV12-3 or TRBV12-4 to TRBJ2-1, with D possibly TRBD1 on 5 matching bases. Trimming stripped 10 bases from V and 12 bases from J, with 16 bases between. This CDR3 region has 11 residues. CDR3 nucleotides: TGTGCCACACGGACCAGCAGGGTGCAGTTCTTC. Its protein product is CATRTSRVQFF.

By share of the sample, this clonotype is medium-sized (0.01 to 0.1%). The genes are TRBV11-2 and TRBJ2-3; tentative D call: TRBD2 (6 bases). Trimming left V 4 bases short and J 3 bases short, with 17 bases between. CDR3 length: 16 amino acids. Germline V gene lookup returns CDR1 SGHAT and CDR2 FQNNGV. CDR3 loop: CASSSMSGSPTDTQYF. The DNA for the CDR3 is TGTGCCAGCAGCTCCATGTCCGGGAGCCCGACAGATACGCAGTATTTT.

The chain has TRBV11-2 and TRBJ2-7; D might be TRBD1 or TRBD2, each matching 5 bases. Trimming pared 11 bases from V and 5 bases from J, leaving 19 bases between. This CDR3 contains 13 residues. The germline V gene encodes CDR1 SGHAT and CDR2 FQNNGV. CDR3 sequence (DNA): TGTGCCTGCGGCTTATATAGGGACGACGAGCAGTACTTC. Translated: CACGLYRDDEQYF.